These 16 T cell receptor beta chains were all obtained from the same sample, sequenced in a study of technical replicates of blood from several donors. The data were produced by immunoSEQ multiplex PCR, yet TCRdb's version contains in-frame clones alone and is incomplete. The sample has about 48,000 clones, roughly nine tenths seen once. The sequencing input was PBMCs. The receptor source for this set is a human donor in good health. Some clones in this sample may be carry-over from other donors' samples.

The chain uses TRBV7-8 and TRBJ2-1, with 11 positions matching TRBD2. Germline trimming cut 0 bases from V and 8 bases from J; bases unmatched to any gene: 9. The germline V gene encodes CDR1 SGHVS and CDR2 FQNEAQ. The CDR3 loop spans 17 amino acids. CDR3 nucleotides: TGTGCCAGCAGCTTAGCGCGAACTAGCGGGAGAGAGGATGAGCAGTTCTTC. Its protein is CASSLARTSGREDEQFF.

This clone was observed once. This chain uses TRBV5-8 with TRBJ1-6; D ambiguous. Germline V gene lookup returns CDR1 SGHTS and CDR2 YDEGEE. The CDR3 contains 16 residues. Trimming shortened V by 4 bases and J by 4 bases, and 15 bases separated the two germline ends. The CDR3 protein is CASSQPGERYNSPLHF. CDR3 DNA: TGTGCCAGCAGCCAGCCCGGAGAGAGGTATAATTCACCCCTCCACTTT.

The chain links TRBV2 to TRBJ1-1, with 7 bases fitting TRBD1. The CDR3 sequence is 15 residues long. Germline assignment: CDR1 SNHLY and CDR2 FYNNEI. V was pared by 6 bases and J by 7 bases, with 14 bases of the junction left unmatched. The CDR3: CASRGLLNRGLEAFF. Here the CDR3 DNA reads TGTGCCAGCAGAGGACTATTAAACAGGGGCCTTGAAGCTTTCTTT.

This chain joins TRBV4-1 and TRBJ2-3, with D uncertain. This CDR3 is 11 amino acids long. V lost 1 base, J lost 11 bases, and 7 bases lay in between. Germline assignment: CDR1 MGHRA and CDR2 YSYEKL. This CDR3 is CASSQGAEQYF. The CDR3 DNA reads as TGCGCCAGCAGCCAAGGGGCCGAGCAGTATTTT.

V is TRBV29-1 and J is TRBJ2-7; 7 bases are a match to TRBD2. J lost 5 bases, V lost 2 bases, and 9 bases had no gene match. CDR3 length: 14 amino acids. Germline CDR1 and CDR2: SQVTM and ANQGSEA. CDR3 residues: CSVERMGGYDEQYF. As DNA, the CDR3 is TGCAGCGTTGAAAGGATGGGAGGGTACGACGAGCAGTACTTC.

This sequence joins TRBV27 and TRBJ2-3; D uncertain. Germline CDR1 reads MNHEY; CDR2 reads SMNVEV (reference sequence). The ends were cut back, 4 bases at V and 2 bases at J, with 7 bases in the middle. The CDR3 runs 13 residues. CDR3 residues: CASSSRFTDTQYF. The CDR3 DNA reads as TGTGCCAGCAGTTCGCGGTTCACAGATACGCAGTATTTT.

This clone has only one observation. The CDR3 region is CASSEGGHTQYF. The CDR3 coding sequence is TGTGCCAGCAGTGAAGGGGGGCATACGCAGTATTTT. The chain combines TRBV6-1 with TRBJ2-3; perhaps TRBD1 as D (6 bases). V gave up 1 base and J gave up 7 bases, with 6 bases separating them. Germline assignment: CDR1 MNHNS and CDR2 SASEGT. CDR3 size: 12 residues.

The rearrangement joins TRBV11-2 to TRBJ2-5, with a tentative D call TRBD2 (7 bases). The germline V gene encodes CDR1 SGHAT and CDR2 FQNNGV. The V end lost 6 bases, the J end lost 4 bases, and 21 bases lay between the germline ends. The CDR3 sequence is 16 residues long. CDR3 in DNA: TGTGCCAGCAGGCCGGGCGGGGGCGAAGGTCCAGAGACCCAGTACTTC. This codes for CASRPGGGEGPETQYF.

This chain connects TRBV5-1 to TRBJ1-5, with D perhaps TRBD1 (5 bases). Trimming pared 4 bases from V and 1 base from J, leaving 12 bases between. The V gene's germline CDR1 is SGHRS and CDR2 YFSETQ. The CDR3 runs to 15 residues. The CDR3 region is CASSAQGGSNQPQHF. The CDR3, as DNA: TGCGCCAGCAGCGCCCAGGGTGGGAGCAATCAGCCCCAGCATTTT.

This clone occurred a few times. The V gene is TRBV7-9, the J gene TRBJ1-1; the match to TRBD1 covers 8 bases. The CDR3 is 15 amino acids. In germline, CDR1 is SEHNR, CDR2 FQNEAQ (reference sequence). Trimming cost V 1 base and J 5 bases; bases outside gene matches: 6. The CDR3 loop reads CASSLGQGIGTEAFF. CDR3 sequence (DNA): TGTGCCAGCAGCTTAGGACAGGGGATAGGGACTGAAGCTTTCTTT.

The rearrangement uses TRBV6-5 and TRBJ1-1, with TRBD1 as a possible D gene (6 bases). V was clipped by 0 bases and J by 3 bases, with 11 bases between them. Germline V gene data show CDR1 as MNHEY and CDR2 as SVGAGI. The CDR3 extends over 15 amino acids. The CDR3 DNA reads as TGTGCCAGCAGTTACTCCCCGGGGACACACACTGAAGCTTTCTTT. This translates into CASSYSPGTHTEAFF.

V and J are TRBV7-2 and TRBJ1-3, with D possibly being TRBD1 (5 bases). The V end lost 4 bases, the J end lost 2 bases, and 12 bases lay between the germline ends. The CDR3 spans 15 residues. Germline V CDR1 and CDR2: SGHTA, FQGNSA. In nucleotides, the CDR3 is TGTGCCAGCAGCTCGAGTGCAGGGACTGGAAACACCATATATTTT. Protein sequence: CASSSSAGTGNTIYF.

The CDR3 DNA reads TGTGCCAGCAATTTGGCCAGGCAGCCCCAGCATTTT. Protein sequence: CASNLARQPQHF. The chain joins TRBV2 to TRBJ1-5, with D unclear. Germline assignment: CDR1 SNHLY and CDR2 FYNNEI. Trimming took off 7 bases at V and 7 bases at J, with 11 bases between the two ends. The CDR3 sequence is 12 residues long.

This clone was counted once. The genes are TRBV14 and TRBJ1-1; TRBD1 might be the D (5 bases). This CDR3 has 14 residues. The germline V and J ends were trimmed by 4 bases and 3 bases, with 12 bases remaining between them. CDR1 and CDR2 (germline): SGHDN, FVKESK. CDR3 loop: CASSLTAGYTEAFF. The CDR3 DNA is TGTGCCAGCAGCCTAACCGCAGGGTACACTGAAGCTTTCTTT.

The chain's CDR3 is CASSLQGAYGYTF. In nucleotides, the CDR3 is TGTGCCAGCAGTTTACAGGGTGCCTATGGCTACACCTTC. The chain links TRBV28 to TRBJ1-2; D perhaps matches TRBD1 (5 bases). V was cut by 2 bases and J by 4 bases, with 8 bases left in between. The CDR3 spans 13 residues. Germline V gene data show CDR1 as MDHEN and CDR2 as SYDVKM.

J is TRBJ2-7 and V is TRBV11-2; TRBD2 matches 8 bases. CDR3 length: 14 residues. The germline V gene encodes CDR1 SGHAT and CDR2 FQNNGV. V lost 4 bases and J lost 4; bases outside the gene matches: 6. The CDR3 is CASSSSSGRYEQYF. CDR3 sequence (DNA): TGTGCCAGCAGCTCGAGCAGCGGGAGATACGAGCAGTACTTC.